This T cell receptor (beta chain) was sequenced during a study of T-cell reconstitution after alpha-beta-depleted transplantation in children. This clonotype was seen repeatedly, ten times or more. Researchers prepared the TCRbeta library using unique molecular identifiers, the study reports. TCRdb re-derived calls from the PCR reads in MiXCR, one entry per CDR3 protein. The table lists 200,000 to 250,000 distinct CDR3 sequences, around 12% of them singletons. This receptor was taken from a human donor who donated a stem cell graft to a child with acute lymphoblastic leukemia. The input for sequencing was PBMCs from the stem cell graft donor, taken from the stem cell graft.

DNA of the CDR3: TGTGCCAGCAGTTCATCGGAGGGCAACACTGAAGCTTTCTTT. Translation: CASSSSEGNTEAFF. The chain links TRBV6-5 to TRBJ1-1; D unclear. Trimming left V 4 bases short and J 2 bases short, with 11 bases between. The CDR3 runs 14 residues. CDR1 is MNHEY, CDR2 SVGAGI, per germline.